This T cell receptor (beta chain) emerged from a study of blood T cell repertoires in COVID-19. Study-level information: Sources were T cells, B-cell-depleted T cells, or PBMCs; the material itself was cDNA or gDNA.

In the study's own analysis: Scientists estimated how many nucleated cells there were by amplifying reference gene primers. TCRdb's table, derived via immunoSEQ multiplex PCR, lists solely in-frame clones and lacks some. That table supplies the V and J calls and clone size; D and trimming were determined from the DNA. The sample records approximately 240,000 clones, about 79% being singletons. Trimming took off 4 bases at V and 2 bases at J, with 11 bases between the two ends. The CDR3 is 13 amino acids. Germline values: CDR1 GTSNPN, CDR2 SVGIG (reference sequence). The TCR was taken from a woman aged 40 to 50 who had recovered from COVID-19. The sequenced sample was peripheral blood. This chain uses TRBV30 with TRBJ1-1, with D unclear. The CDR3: CAWNLRGNTEAFF. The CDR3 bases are TGTGCCTGGAATTTGCGGGGTAACACTGAAGCTTTCTTT.